This T cell receptor beta chain was captured by sequencing in a study of blood T cell repertoires in COVID-19. Overall study: Acute and convalescent COVID-19 specimens originated in the United States, Italy and Spain. In each case, the material was cDNA or gDNA derived from T cells, B-cell-depleted T cells, or PBMCs.

Authors' data handling: Amplification from reference gene primers served as the basis for estimated nucleated cell counts. The data were produced by immunoSEQ multiplex PCR, yet TCRdb's version contains in-frame clones alone and is incomplete. Clone size and V and J calls were adopted from that table, with D and trimming inferred from the DNA. The data show about 140,000 clones, with around nine tenths seen just once and roughly 4% held by the top ten. The CDR3 consists of 17 residues. Germline assignment: CDR1 LGHNA and CDR2 YSLEER. The V segment lost 0 bases and the J segment 5 bases; nucleotides outside the gene matches: 11.

The chain has TRBV4-3 and TRBJ2-5; 8 bases map to TRBD2. Input material: peripheral blood. The clonotype comes from a woman in her forties with acute or convalescent COVID-19. The CDR3 protein is CASSQDPTSGALETQYF. CDR3 sequence (DNA): TGCGCCAGCAGCCAAGATCCTACTAGCGGAGCCTTGGAGACCCAGTACTTC.